A selection of T cell receptor beta chains follows, all from one sample in a study of blood T cell repertoires in COVID-19. Repertoires were generated with immunoSEQ multiplex PCR, while TCRdb's copy carries only in-frame clones and drops some. The sample has about 300,000 clones, 85% to 90% seen once. Source material: peripheral blood. The receptors shown here come from a man aged 40-55 years with acute or convalescent COVID-19. CDR3s leave out the opening cysteine and the closing phenylalanine or tryptophan.

TRBV30	TRBJ2-3	AWIGDVGTDTQY
TRBV6-5	TRBJ2-3	ASTTRQGGTDTQY
TRBV5-6	TRBJ2-5	ASSLGTGAQETQY
TRBV2	TRBJ2-7	ASSRTGGVYEQY
TRBV10-2	TRBJ2-1	ASTGQGRSNEQF
TRBV5-1	TRBJ2-3	ASSLTGGSTDTQY
TRBV2	TRBJ1-5	ASSGPGQGDNQPQH
TRBV14	TRBJ2-3	ASSPFVPRTDTQY
TRBV30	TRBJ2-2	ACRGRRDTGEPF
TRBV5-6	TRBJ1-5	ASSLAAGEFGNQPQH
TRBV5-6	TRBJ2-7	ASSLPGDYEQY
TRBV10-3	TRBJ1-4	ATSGTITNEKLF
TRBV27	TRBJ1-6	ASSPQGSYNSPLH
TRBV10-2	TRBJ1-4	ASTGQGITNEKLF
TRBV5-6	TRBJ1-2	ASSSTGVRGYT
TRBV30	TRBJ1-1	AWSVLLGLNTEAF
TRBV11-2	TRBJ2-1	ASSRTGGTYNEQF
TRBV7-6	TRBJ2-2	ASSLVFGLAGSGELF
TRBV12-3/TRBV12-4	TRBJ2-5	ASRRQEETQY
TRBV4-1	TRBJ1-2	ASSPLAFPNYGYT
TRBV2	TRBJ1-1	ASNPGGVNTEAF
TRBV5-6	TRBJ1-5	ASSFRGQGQPQH